This T cell receptor beta chain was profiled in a study of cytomegalovirus exposure and HLA in healthy donors. Overall study findings and caveats: Whilst most TCR sequences proved rare, a subset of public TCRs occurred across many donors. Apparent HLA restriction characterized most CMV-associated TCR beta chains in a later analysis. Donor immune exposure was known only as CMV serostatus.

On this clone: Its target is not known.

Trimming removed 1 base from V and 0 bases from J; junction bases left unmatched: 12. Looked up from germline, CDR1 is SGHRS and CDR2 is YFSETQ. The length of the CDR3 is 20 residues. The primer mix had 60 Vbeta and 13 Jbeta primers. Repertoires were generated with immunoSEQ multiplex PCR, while TCRdb's copy carries only in-frame clones and drops some. The table shows 230,000 or so clones, with 80% to 95% occurring only once. The receptor comes from a girl aged 2-10 years in good health and CMV-seronegative. The sequencing sample was made of PBMCs. The V call is TRBV5-1, the J call TRBJ2-3; 12 nucleotides align to TRBD2. CDR3 DNA: TGCGCCAGCAGCTTGATCGGACTAGCGGGGAGTAAATCTAGCACAGATACGCAGTATTTT. Its translation is CASSLIGLAGSKSSTDTQYF.